These T cell receptor beta chains were read from a single sample in a study of blood T cells in healthy people across ages. One entry per CDR3 protein, called by TCRdb with MiXCR from the 5' RACE reads. The repertoire holds 1,800,000 or so distinct CDR3 sequences, with 39% as singletons. Source material: blood. The receptors derive from a human donor in good health. CDR3s include the opening cysteine and the closing phenylalanine or tryptophan. D genes are given only for firm matches. Not all rows give a size; the values are once, few, many and, for expanded clones, a class.

TRBV6-5	TRBJ2-4	few	.	CASRLGPAGEQYF	TGTGCCAGCAGACTGGGACCCGCTGGAGAGCAGTACTTC
TRBV6-2/TRBV6-3	TRBJ2-7	once	.	CASSYLPEYEQYF	TGTGCCAGCAGTTACCTCCCTGAGTACGAGCAGTACTTC
TRBV15	TRBJ2-3	.	.	CATSRDRPLDTQYF	TGTGCCACCAGCAGAGACAGGCCATTAGATACGCAGTATTTT
TRBV5-4	TRBJ1-2	.	.	CASSLGYGSLGYTF	TGTGCCAGCAGCTTGGGGTATGGGAGCCTTGGCTACACCTTC
TRBV5-1	TRBJ1-4	.	TRBD1	CASSFLTGGNEKLFF	TGCGCCAGCAGCTTTTTGACAGGGGGTAATGAAAAACTGTTTTTT
TRBV5-1	TRBJ2-7	.	.	CASWDQNYEQYF	TGCGCCAGCTGGGACCAAAACTACGAGCAGTACTTC
TRBV3-1	TRBJ2-1	few	TRBD2	CASSQTPGTSFNEQFF	TGTGCCAGCAGCCAAACCCCCGGGACTAGCTTCAATGAGCAGTTCTTC
TRBV12-3/TRBV12-4	TRBJ2-5	few	.	CASSGGTYQETQYF	TGTGCCAGCAGTGGGGGAACGTACCAAGAGACCCAGTACTTC
TRBV27	TRBJ1-1	.	TRBD1	CASRPAGQGNTEAFF	TGTGCCAGCAGACCAGCGGGACAGGGTAACACTGAAGCTTTCTTT
TRBV5-1	TRBJ2-1	once	TRBD2	CASSLPLLAGQGNEQFF	TGCGCCAGCAGCTTACCCCTCCTAGCGGGGCAGGGGAATGAGCAGTTCTTC
TRBV20-1	TRBJ2-7	few	.	CSARELVEVPYEQYF	TGCAGTGCTAGAGAATTGGTCGAGGTACCCTACGAGCAGTACTTC
TRBV12-3/TRBV12-4	TRBJ2-2	.	.	CASSFGRILIRGELFF	TGTGCCAGCAGTTTCGGCCGAATACTAATTCGCGGGGAGCTGTTTTTT
TRBV21-1	TRBJ1-5	few	.	CASSKRSRAVNSNQPQHF	TGTGCCAGCAGCAAACGATCCCGGGCCGTAAATAGCAATCAGCCCCAGCATTTT
TRBV27	TRBJ1-1	few	TRBD1	CASSLVGGEFNTEAFF	TGTGCCAGCAGTTTGGTAGGGGGCGAATTTAACACTGAAGCTTTCTTT
TRBV20-1	TRBJ2-1	.	.	CSARPRTGSSKGNEQFF	TGCAGTGCTAGACCCCGCACGGGATCGAGTAAAGGGAATGAGCAGTTCTTC
TRBV18	TRBJ1-4	many	.	CASSPGATNEKLFF	TGCGCCAGCAGCCCAGGGGCAACTAATGAAAAACTGTTTTTT
TRBV9	TRBJ2-2	.	.	CASREGGSAGELFF	TGTGCCAGCAGGGAAGGGGGGTCCGCAGGGGAGCTGTTTTTT
TRBV2	TRBJ2-7	.	TRBD1	CASRSGTGVNEQYF	TGTGCCAGCAGGTCCGGGACAGGGGTTAACGAGCAGTACTTC
TRBV7-9	TRBJ1-1	.	.	CASTNPTRNTEAFF	TGTGCCAGCACAAACCCCACACGGAACACTGAAGCTTTCTTT
TRBV20-1	TRBJ1-2	many	.	CSALGQLDYGYTF	TGCAGTGCCCTGGGGCAGCTCGACTATGGCTACACCTTC
TRBV6-2/TRBV6-3	TRBJ1-1	.	.	CASSYPQEGLEAFF	TGTGCCAGCAGTTACCCGCAAGAGGGACTCGAAGCTTTCTTT
TRBV6-6	TRBJ2-5	few	.	CASRSNRDQETQYF	TGTGCCAGCAGGAGCAACCGGGACCAAGAGACCCAGTACTTC
TRBV7-7	TRBJ2-7	.	TRBD1	CASSKDRVGEQYF	TGTGCTAGCAGCAAGGACAGGGTCGGCGAGCAGTACTTC
TRBV5-1	TRBJ2-7	.	.	CASKLGLSYEQYF	TGCGCCAGCAAGCTCGGACTCTCCTACGAGCAGTACTTC
TRBV6-4	TRBJ1-4	.	.	CASRSQGSTNEKLFF	TGTGCCAGCCGCTCGCAGGGATCAACTAATGAAAAACTGTTTTTT
TRBV7-2	TRBJ1-2	.	TRBD1	CAINDRDFYGYTF	TGCGCCATCAATGACAGGGATTTTTATGGCTACACCTTC
TRBV21-1	TRBJ1-5	.	.	CASRPGMRSNQPQHF	TGTGCCTCCCGGCCCGGGATGAGGAGCAATCAGCCCCAGCATTTT
TRBV5-1	TRBJ1-2	.	.	CASSLADGRYGYTF	TGTGCCAGCAGCTTGGCCGATGGCCGCTATGGCTACACCTTC
TRBV7-6	TRBJ2-3	few	TRBD1	CASSQWTGSRDTQYF	TGTGCCAGCAGCCAGTGGACAGGGTCAAGGGATACGCAGTATTTT
TRBV7-8	TRBJ2-1	.	TRBD1	CASSPAGTGVNEQFF	TGTGCCAGCAGCCCGGCCGGGACAGGGGTCAATGAGCAGTTCTTC
TRBV5-1	TRBJ2-3	.	.	CASSFGEATDTQYF	TGCGCCAGCAGCTTCGGCGAAGCCACAGATACGCAGTATTTT
TRBV5-1	TRBJ2-1	.	.	CASSLSMNHEQFF	TGCGCCAGCAGCTTGTCAATGAATCATGAGCAGTTCTTC
TRBV27	TRBJ2-1	.	TRBD1	CASSLSTGVVYNEQFF	TGTGCCAGCAGTTTATCGACAGGGGTGGTGTACAATGAGCAGTTCTTC
TRBV7-2	TRBJ1-5	.	TRBD1	CASSLYSGGSDQPQHF	TGTGCCAGCAGCTTATATTCAGGGGGCAGCGATCAGCCCCAGCATTTT
TRBV5-4	TRBJ1-2	.	.	CASSLELTGYTF	TGTGCCAGCAGCTTGGAATTGACTGGCTACACCTTC
TRBV27	TRBJ2-2	.	.	CASSLSIAGELFF	TGTGCCAGCAGTTTATCGATTGCCGGGGAGCTGTTTTTT
TRBV3-1	TRBJ1-1	.	.	CASSQDSKLEAFF	TGTGCCAGCAGCCAAGATTCCAAGCTTGAAGCTTTCTTT
TRBV6-5	TRBJ1-6	.	TRBD1	CASTLRGSRTPLHF	TGTGCCAGCACACTCAGGGGGTCGAGGACACCCCTCCACTTT
TRBV6-2/TRBV6-3	TRBJ2-1	.	TRBD2	CATRGLAGFSSYNEQFF	TGTGCCACCAGGGGACTAGCGGGCTTCAGCTCCTACAATGAGCAGTTCTTC
TRBV29-1	TRBJ2-5	.	.	CSVLYLSLQETQYF	TGCAGCGTCCTATATTTGAGCCTCCAAGAGACCCAGTACTTC
TRBV7-2	TRBJ1-5	.	.	CASSLGSRQPQHF	TGTGCCAGCAGTCTTGGGTCACGGCAGCCCCAGCATTTT
TRBV6-6	TRBJ1-2	.	TRBD1	CVTVGTGGGYGYTF	TGTGTCACGGTGGGGACAGGGGGCGGCTATGGCTACACCTTC
TRBV5-1	TRBJ2-1	few	.	CASSLGFVGYNEQFF	TGCGCCAGCAGCTTGGGTTTCGTGGGGTACAATGAGCAGTTCTTC
TRBV5-1	TRBJ2-2	.	TRBD1	CASSRTGFNGGELFF	TGCGCCAGCAGCCGGACAGGGTTTAACGGCGGGGAGCTGTTTTTT
TRBV6-2/TRBV6-3	TRBJ2-3	.	.	CASSYPSGSVIADTQYF	TGTGCCAGCAGTTACCCCAGTGGCTCAGTCATTGCAGATACGCAGTATTTT
TRBV7-3	TRBJ2-1	.	.	CASSLTPPPPENEQFF	TGTGCCAGCAGCTTAACGCCCCCCCCGCCTGAGAATGAGCAGTTCTTC
TRBV4-2	TRBJ2-2	.	.	CASSQSLLSGPGELFF	TGTGCCAGCAGCCAATCCCTCCTTTCAGGGCCCGGGGAGCTGTTTTTT
TRBV6-5	TRBJ1-2	.	TRBD1	CASSYPVGQNYGYTF	TGTGCCAGCAGTTACCCAGTGGGACAGAACTATGGCTACACCTTC
TRBV5-5	TRBJ2-7	.	TRBD1	CASSSRWDRARSYEQYF	TGTGCCAGCAGCTCACGATGGGACAGGGCTAGGTCCTACGAGCAGTACTTC
TRBV11-2	TRBJ2-7	.	.	CASSSPIQGLYEQYF	TGTGCCAGCAGCTCCCCCATCCAGGGGTTGTACGAGCAGTACTTC
TRBV9	TRBJ2-7	.	TRBD1	CAGSLYPGQGYEQYF	TGTGCCGGCAGTCTTTACCCGGGACAGGGGTACGAGCAGTACTTC
TRBV5-5	TRBJ2-3	.	.	CASSHLGEEADTQYF	TGTGCCAGCAGTCACCTGGGGGAAGAGGCGGATACGCAGTATTTT
TRBV20-1	TRBJ1-4	few	TRBD1	CSAKDRVSAEKLFF	TGCAGTGCTAAAGACAGGGTATCGGCGGAAAAACTGTTTTTT